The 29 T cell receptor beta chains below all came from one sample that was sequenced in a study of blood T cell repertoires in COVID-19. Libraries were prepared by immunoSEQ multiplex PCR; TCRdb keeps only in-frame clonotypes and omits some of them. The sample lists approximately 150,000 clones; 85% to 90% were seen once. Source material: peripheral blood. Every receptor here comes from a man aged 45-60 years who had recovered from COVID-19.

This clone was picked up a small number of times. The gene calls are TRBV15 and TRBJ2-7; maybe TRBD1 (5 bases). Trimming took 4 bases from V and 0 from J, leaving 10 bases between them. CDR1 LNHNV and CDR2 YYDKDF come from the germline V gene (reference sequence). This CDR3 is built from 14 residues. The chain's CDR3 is CATSIDRNSYEQYF. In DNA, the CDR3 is TGTGCCACCAGCATTGACAGAAACTCCTACGAGCAGTACTTC. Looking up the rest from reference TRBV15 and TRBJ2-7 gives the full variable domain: DAMVIQNPRYQVTQFGKPVTLSCSQTLNHNVMYWYQQKSSQAPKLLFHYYDKDFNNEADTPDNFQSRRPNTSFCFLDIRSPGLGDTAMYLCATSIDRNSYEQYFGPGTRLTVT.

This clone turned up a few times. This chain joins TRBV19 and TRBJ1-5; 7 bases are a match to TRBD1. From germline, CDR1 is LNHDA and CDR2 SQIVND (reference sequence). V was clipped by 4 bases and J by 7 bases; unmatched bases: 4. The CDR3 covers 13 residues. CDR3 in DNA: TGTGCCAGTAGTACCGACAGGGTCCAGCCCCAGCATTTT. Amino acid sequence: CASSTDRVQPQHF.

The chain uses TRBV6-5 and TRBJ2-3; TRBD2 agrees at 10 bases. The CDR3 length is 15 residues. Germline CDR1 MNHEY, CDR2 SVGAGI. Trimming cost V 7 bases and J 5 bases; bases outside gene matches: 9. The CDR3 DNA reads TGTGCCAGCACCAAAGGAACTAGCGGGGTAGATACGCAGTATTTT. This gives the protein CASTKGTSGVDTQYF.

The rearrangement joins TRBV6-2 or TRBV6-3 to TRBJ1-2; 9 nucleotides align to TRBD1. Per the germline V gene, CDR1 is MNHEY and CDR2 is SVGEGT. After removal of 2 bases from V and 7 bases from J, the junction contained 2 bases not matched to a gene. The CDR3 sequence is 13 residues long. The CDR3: CASSYRTGAGYTF. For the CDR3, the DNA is TGTGCCAGCAGTTACCGGACAGGGGCTGGCTACACCTTC.

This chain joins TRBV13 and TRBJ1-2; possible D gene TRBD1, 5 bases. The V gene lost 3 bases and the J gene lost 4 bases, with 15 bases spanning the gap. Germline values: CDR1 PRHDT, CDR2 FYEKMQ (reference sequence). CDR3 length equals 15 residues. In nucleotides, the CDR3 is TGTGCCAGCAGCTTCGGGGGAATACGGAGCTATGGCTACACCTTC. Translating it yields CASSFGGIRSYGYTF.

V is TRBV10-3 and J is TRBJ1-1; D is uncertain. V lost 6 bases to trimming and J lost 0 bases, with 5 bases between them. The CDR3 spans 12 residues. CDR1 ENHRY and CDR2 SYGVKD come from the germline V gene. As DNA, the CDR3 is TGTGCCATCAGGGCCTTGAACACTGAAGCTTTCTTT. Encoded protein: CAIRALNTEAFF.

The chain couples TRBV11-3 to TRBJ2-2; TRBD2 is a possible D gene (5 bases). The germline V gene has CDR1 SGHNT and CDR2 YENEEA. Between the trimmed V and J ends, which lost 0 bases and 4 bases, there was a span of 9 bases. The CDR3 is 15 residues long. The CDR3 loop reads CASSLEASRTGELFF. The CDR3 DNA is TGTGCCAGCAGCTTAGAAGCTAGCCGCACCGGGGAGCTGTTTTTT.

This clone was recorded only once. CDR3 DNA: TGCGCCAGCAGCCCCGGGACAGGGTTAAACACTGAAGCTTTCTTT. It is translated as CASSPGTGLNTEAFF. This sequence joins TRBV4-3 and TRBJ1-1; 9 bases fit TRBD1. This CDR3 spans 15 amino acids. With V trimmed by 4 bases and J by 2 bases, 5 bases remained unmatched. CDR1 is LGHNA, CDR2 YSLEER, per germline.

The CDR3 DNA reads TGTGCCAGCTCACCAGGGGCCACTAGCACAGATACGCAGTATTTT. As protein: CASSPGATSTDTQYF. V gene TRBV18 combines with J gene TRBJ2-3; possible D gene TRBD1, 5 bases. Germline assignment: CDR1 KGHSH and CDR2 LQKENI. The CDR3 is 15 residues long. V was trimmed by 2 bases and J by 0 bases, leaving 9 bases between them.

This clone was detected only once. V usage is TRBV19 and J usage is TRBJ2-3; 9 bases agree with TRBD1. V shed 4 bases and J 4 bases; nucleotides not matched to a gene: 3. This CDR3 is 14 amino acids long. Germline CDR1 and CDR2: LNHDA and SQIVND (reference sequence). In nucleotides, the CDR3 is TGTGCCAGTAGTACCGGGACAGGGTCAGATACGCAGTATTTT. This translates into CASSTGTGSDTQYF.

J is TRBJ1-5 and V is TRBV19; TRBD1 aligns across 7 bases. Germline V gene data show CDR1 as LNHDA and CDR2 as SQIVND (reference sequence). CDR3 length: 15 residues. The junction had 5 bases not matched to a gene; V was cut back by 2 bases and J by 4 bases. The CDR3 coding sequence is TGTGCCAGTAGTATACCGGGACAGCGAAATCAGCCCCAGCATTTT. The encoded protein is CASSIPGQRNQPQHF.

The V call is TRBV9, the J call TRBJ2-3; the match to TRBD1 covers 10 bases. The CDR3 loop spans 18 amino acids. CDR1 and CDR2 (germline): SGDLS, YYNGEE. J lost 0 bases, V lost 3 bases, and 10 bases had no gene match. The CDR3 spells CASSARTGGITSTDTQYF. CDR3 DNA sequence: TGTGCCAGCAGCGCTCGGACAGGGGGGATTACTAGCACAGATACGCAGTATTTT.

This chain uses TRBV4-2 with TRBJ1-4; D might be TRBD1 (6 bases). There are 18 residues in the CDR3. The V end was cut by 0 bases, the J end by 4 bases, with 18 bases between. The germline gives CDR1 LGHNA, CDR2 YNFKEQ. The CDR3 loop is CASSQEGTTLGDNEKLFF. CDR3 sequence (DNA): TGTGCCAGCAGCCAAGAAGGGACAACTCTAGGGGATAATGAAAAACTGTTTTTT.

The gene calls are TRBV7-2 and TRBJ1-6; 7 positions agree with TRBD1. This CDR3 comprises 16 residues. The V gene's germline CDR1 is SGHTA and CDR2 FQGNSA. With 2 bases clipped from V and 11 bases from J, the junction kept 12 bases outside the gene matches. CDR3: CASSLSPGTALAPLHF. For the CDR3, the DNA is TGTGCCAGCAGCTTATCACCCGGGACAGCCCTGGCACCCCTCCACTTT.

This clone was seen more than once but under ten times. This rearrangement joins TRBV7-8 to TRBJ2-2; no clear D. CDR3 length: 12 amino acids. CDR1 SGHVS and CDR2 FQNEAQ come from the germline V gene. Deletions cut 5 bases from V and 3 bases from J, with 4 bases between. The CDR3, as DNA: TGTGCCAGCAGCCCAGACACCGGGGAGCTGTTTTTT. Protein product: CASSPDTGELFF.

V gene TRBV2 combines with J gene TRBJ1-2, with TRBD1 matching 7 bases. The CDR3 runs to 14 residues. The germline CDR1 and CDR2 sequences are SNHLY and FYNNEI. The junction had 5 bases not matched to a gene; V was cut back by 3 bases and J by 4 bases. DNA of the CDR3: TGTGCCAGCAGTGACAGGACAGGAACCTATGGCTACACCTTC. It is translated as CASSDRTGTYGYTF.

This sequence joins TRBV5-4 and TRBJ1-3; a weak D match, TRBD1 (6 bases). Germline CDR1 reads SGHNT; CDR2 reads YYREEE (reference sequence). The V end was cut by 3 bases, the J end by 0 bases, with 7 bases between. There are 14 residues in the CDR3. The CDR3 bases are TGTGCCAGCAGCTGGGACACCTCTGGAAACACCATATATTTT. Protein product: CASSWDTSGNTIYF.

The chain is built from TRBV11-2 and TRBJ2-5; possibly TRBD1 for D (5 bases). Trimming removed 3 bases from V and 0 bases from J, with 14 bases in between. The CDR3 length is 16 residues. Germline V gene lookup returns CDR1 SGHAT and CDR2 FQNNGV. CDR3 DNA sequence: TGTGCCAGCAGCTTCTCCGGCAGGGCGTACCAAGAGACCCAGTACTTC. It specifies CASSFSGRAYQETQYF.

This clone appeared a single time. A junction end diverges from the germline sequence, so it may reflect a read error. Here the CDR3 DNA reads TGTGCCAGCAGGCCAGGGGTGAAGACTGAAGCTTTCTTT. Translated, it gives CASRPGVKTEAFF. The chain uses TRBV6-5 and TRBJ1-1, with D tentatively TRBD1 (6 bases). The CDR3 runs 13 residues. Germline-derived CDR1 and CDR2 are MNHEY and SVGAGI.

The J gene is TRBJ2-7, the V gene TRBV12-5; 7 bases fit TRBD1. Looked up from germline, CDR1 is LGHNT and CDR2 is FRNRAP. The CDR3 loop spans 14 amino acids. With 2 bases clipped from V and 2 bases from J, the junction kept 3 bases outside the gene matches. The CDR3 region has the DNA TGTGCTAGTGGTTTGCCGGGACAGACCTACGAGCAGTACTTC. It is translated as CASGLPGQTYEQYF.

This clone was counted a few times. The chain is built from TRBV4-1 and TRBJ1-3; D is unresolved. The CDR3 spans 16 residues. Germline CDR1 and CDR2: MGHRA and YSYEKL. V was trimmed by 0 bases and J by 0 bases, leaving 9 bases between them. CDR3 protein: CASSQEKRSSGNTIYF. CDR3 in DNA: TGCGCCAGCAGCCAAGAAAAGAGAAGCTCTGGAAACACCATATATTTT.

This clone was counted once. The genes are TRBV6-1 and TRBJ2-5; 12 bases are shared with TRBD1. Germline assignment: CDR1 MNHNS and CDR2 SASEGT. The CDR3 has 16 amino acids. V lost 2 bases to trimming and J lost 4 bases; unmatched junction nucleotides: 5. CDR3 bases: TGTGCCAGCAGTGAATGGGACAGGGGGCGTTCAGAGACCCAGTACTTC. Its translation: CASSEWDRGRSETQYF.

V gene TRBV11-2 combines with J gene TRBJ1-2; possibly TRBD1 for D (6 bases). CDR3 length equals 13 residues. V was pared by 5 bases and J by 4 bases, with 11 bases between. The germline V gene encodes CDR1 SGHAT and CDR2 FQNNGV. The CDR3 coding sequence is TGTGCCAGCAGCCCAGACAGGACCTATGGCTACACCTTC. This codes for CASSPDRTYGYTF.

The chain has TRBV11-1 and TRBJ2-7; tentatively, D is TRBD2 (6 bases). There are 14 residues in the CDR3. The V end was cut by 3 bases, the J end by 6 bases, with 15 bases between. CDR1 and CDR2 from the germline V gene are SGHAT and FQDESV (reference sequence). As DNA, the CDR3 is TGTGCCAGCAGCTTCCGACAGCAGGGACTCGAGCAGTACTTC. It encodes CASSFRQQGLEQYF.

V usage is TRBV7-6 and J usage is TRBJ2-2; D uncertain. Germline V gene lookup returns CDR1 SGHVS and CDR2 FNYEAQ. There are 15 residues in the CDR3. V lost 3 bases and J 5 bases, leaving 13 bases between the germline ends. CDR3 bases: TGTGCCAGCAGCTTCGGCGGCCCGTTGACCGGGGAGCTGTTTTTT. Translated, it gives CASSFGGPLTGELFF.

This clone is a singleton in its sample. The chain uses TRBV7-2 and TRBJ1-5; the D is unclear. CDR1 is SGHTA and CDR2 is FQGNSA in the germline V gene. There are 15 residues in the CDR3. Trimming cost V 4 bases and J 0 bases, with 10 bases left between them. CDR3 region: CASSSRGTSNQPQHF. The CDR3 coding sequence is TGTGCCAGCAGCTCTAGAGGAACTAGCAATCAGCCCCAGCATTTT.

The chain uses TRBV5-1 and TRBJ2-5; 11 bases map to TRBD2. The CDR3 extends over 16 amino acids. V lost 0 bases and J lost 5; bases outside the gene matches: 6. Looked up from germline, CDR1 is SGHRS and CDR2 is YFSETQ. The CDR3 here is CASSLAASGGTETQYF. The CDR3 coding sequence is TGCGCCAGCAGCTTGGCGGCTAGCGGGGGGACTGAGACCCAGTACTTC.

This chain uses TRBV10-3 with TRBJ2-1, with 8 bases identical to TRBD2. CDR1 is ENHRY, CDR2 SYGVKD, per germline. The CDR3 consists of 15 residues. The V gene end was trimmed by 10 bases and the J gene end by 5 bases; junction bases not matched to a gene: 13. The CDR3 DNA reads TGTGCCACGGCTACTAGCGGACTGCCCCACAATGAGCAGTTCTTC. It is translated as CATATSGLPHNEQFF.

CDR3 nucleotides: TGTGCCAGCAGCCTATTCCAGGGGAACACTGAAGCTTTCTTT. Amino acids: CASSLFQGNTEAFF. The chain joins TRBV13 to TRBJ1-1, with D maybe TRBD1 (5 bases). The CDR3 consists of 14 residues. Trimming took 5 bases from V and 1 from J, leaving 11 bases between them. In germline, CDR1 is PRHDT, CDR2 FYEKMQ (reference sequence).